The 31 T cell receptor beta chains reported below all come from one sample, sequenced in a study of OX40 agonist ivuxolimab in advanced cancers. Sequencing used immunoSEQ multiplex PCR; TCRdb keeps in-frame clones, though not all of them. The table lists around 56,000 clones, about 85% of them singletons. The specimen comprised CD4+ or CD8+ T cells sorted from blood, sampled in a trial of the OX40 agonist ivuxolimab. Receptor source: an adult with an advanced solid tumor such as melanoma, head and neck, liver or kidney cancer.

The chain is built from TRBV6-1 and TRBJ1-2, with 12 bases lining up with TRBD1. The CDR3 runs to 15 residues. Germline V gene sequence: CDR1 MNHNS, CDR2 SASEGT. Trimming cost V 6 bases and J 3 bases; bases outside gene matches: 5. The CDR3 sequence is CASRPGTGGDYGYTF. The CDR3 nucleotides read TGTGCCAGCAGGCCAGGGACAGGGGGCGACTATGGCTACACCTTC.

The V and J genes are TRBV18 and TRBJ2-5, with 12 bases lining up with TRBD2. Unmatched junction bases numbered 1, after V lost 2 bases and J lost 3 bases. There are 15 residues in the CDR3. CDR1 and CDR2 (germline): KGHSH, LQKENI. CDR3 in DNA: TGTGCCAGCTCACCAAGGACTAGCGGGGAAGAGACCCAGTACTTC. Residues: CASSPRTSGEETQYF.

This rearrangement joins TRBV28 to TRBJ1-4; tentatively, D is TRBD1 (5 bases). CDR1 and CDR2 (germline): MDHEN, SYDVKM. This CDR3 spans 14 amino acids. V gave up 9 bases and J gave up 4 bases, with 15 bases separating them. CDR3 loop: CASRWGEGNEKLFF. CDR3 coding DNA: TGTGCCAGTCGATGGGGGGAGGGTAATGAAAAACTGTTTTTT.

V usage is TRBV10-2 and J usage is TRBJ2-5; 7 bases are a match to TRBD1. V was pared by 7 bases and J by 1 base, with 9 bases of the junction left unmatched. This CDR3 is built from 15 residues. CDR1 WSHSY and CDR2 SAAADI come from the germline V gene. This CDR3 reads CASTSRGQSQETQYF. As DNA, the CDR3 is TGCGCCAGCACCTCCCGGGGACAGAGCCAAGAGACCCAGTACTTC.

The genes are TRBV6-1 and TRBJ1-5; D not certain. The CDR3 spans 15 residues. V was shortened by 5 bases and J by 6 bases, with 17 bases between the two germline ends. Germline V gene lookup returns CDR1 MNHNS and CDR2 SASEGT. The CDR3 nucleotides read TGTGCCAGCAGTCAGGCCCTTACTGGGCCTCAGCCCCAGCATTTT. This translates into CASSQALTGPQPQHF.

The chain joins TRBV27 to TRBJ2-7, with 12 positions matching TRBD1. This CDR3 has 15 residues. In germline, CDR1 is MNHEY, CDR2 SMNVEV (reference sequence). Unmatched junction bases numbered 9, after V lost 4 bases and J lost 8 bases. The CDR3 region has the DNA TGTGCCAGCAGTTCTCCGGGACAGGGGGCGCGTAAGCAGTACTTC. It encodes CASSSPGQGARKQYF.

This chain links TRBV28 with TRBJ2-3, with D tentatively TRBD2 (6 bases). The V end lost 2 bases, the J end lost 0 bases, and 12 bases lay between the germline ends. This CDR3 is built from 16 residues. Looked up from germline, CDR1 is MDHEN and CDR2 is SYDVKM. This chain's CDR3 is CASSLEGGISTDTQYF. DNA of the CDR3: TGTGCCAGCAGTTTAGAGGGCGGGATCAGCACAGATACGCAGTATTTT.

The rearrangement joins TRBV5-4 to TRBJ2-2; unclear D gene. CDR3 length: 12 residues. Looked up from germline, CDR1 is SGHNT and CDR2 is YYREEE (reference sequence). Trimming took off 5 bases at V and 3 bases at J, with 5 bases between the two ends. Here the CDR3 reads CASREDTGELFF. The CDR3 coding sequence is TGTGCCAGCAGGGAAGACACCGGGGAGCTGTTTTTT.

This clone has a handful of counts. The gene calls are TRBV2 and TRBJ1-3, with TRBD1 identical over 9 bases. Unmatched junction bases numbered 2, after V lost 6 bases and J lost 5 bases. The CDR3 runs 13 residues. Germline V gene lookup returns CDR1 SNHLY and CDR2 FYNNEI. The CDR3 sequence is CASRGTGRNTIYF. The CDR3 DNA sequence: TGTGCCAGCAGGGGGACAGGGCGAAACACCATATATTTT. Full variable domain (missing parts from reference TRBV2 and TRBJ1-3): EPEVTQTPSHQVTQMGQEVILRCVPISNHLYFYWYRQILGQKVEFLVSFYNNEISEKSEIFDDQFSVERPDGSNFTLKIRSTKLEDSAMYFCASRGTGRNTIYFGEGSWLTVV.

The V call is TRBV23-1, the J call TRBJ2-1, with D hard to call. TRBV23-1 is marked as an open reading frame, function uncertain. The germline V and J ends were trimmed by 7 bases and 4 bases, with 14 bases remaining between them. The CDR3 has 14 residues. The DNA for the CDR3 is TGCGCCAGCACTCGATCTCCCCGGTACAATGAGCAGTTCTTC. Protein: CASTRSPRYNEQFF.

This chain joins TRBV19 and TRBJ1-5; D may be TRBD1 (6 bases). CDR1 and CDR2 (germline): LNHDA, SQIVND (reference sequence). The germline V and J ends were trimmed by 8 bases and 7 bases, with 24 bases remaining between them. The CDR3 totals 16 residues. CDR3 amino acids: CASSYGGQGGGQPQHF. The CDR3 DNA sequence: TGTGCCAGTTCATACGGGGGGCAGGGTGGAGGGCAGCCCCAGCATTTT. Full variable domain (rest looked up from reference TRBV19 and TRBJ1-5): DGGITQSPKYLFRKEGQNVTLSCEQNLNHDAMYWYRQDPGQGLRLIYYSQIVNDFQKGDIAEGYSVSREKKESFPLTVTSAQKNPTAFYLCASSYGGQGGGQPQHFGDGTRLSIL.

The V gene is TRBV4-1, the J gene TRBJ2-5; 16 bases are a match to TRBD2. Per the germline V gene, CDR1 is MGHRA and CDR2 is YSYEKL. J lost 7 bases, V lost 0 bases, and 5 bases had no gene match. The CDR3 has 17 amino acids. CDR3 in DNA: TGCGCCAGCAGCCAAGAGGGGACTAGCGGGAGGGTGGGGACCCAGTACTTC. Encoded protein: CASSQEGTSGRVGTQYF.

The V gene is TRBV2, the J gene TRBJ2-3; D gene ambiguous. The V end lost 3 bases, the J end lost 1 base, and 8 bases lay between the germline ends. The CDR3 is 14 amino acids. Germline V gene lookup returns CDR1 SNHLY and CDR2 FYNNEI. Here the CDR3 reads CASSEGLGTDTQYF. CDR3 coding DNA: TGTGCCAGCAGTGAGGGCCTTGGCACAGATACGCAGTATTTT.

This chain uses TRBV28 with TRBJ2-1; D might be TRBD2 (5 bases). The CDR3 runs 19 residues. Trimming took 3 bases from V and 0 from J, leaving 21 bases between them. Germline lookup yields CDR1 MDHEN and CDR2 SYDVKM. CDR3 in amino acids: CASSLVGADHWSSYNEQFF. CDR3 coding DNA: TGTGCCAGCAGTTTGGTCGGAGCGGACCATTGGAGCTCCTACAATGAGCAGTTCTTC.

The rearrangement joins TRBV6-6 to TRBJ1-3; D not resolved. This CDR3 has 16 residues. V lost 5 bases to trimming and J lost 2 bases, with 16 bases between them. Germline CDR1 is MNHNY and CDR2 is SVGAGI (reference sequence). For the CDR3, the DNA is TGTGCCAGCAGTCTAAAGACCTGGGGAGCTGGAAACACCATATATTTT. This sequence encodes CASSLKTWGAGNTIYF.

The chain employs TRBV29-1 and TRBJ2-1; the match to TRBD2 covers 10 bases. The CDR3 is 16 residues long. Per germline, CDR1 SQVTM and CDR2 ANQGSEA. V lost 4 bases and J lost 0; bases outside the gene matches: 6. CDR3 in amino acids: CSVGLAGVSSYNEQFF. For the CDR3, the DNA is TGCAGCGTTGGTCTAGCGGGGGTAAGCTCCTACAATGAGCAGTTCTTC.

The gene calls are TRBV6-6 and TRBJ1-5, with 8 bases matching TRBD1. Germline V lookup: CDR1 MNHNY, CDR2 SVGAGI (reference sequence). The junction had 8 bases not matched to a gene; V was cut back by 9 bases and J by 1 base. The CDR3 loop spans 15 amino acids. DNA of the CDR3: TGTGCCAGTGCGAAACGACAGGGGAGCAATCAGCCCCAGCATTTT. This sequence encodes CASAKRQGSNQPQHF.

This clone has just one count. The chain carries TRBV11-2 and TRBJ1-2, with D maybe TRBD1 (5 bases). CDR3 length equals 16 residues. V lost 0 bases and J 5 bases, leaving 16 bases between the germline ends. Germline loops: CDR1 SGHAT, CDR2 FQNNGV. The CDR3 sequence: CASSLDLAAGRYGYTF. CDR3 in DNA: TGTGCCAGCAGCTTAGATCTGGCGGCAGGGAGGTATGGCTACACCTTC.

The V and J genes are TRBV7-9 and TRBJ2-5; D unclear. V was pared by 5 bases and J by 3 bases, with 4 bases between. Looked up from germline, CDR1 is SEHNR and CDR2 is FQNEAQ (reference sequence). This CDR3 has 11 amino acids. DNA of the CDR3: TGTGCCAGCAGCGCGAAAGAGACCCAGTACTTC. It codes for CASSAKETQYF.

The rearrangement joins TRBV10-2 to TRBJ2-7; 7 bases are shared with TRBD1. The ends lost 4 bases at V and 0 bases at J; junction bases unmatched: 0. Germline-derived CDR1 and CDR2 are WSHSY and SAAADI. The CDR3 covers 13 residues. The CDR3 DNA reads TGCGCCAGCAGTGGGGACAGCTCCTACGAGCAGTACTTC. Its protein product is CASSGDSSYEQYF.

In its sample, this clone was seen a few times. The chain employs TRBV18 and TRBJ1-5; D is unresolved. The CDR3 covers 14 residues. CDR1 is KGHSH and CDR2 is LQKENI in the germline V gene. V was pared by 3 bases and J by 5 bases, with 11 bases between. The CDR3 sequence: CASSPSGDHQPQHF. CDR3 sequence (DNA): TGTGCCAGCTCACCGAGCGGGGATCATCAGCCCCAGCATTTT.

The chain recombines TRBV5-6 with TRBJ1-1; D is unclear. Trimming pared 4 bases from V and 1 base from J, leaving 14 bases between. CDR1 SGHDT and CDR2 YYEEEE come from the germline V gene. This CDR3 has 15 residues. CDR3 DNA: TGTGCCAGCAGCCCAAGCCCAACTAGGAACACTGAAGCTTTCTTT. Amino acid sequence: CASSPSPTRNTEAFF.

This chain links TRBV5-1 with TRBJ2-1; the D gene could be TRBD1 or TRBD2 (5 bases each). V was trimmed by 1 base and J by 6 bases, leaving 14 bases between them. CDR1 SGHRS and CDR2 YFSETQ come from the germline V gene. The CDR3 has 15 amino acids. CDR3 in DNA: TGCGCCAGCAGCTTGCGGGACCGTATGGGCAATGAGCAGTTCTTC. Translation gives CASSLRDRMGNEQFF.

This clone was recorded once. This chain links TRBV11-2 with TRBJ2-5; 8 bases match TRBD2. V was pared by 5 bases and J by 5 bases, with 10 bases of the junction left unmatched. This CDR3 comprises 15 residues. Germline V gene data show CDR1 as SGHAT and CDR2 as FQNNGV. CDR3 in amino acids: CASSHSGKRDETQYF. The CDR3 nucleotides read TGTGCCAGCAGCCATAGCGGGAAGAGGGATGAGACCCAGTACTTC.

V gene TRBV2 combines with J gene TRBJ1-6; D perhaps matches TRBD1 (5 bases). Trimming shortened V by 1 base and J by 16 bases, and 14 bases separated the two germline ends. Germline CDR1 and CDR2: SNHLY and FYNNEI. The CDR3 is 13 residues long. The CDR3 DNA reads TGTGCCAGCAGTGAAGGCCGGGACGCCTCTCTCCACTTT. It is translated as CASSEGRDASLHF.

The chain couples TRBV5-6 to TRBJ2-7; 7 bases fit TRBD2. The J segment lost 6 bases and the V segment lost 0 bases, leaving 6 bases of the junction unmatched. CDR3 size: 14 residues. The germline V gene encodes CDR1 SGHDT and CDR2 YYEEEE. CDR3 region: CASSLVGGIGEQYF. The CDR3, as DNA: TGTGCCAGCAGCTTGGTGGGGGGGATTGGCGAGCAGTACTTC.

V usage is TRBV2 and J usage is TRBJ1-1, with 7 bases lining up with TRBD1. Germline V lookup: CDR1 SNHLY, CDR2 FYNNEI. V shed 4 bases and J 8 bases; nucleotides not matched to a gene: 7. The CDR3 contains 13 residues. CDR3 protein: CASSASGTVEAFF. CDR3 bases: TGTGCCAGCAGTGCCTCCGGGACAGTCGAAGCTTTCTTT. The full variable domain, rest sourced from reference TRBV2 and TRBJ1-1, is EPEVTQTPSHQVTQMGQEVILRCVPISNHLYFYWYRQILGQKVEFLVSFYNNEISEKSEIFDDQFSVERPDGSNFTLKIRSTKLEDSAMYFCASSASGTVEAFFGQGTRLTVV.

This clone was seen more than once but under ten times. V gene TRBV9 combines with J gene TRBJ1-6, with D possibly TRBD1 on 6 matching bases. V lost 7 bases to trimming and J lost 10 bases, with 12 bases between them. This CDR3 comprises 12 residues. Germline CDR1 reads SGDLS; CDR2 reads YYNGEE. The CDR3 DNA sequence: TGTGCCAGCGGAAACAGGGAGTCACCCCTCCACTTT. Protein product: CASGNRESPLHF. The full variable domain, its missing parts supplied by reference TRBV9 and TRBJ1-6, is DSGVTQTPKHLITATGQRVTLRCSPRSGDLSVYWYQQSLDQGLQFLIQYYNGEERAKGNILERFSAQQFPDLHSELNLSSLELGDSALYFCASGNRESPLHFGNGTRLTVT.

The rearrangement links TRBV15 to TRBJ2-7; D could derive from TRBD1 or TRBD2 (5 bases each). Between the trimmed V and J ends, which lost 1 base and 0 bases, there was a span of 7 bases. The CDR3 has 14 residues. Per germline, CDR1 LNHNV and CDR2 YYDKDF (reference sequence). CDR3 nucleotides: TGTGCCACCAGCAGAGCCGGGGCCTCCTACGAGCAGTACTTC. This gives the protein CATSRAGASYEQYF.

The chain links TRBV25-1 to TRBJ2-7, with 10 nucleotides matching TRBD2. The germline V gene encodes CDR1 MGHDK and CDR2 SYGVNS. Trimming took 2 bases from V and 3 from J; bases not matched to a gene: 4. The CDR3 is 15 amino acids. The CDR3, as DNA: TGTGCCAGCAGTGAAGGGACTAGCGTGCTCTACGAGCAGTACTTC. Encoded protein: CASSEGTSVLYEQYF.

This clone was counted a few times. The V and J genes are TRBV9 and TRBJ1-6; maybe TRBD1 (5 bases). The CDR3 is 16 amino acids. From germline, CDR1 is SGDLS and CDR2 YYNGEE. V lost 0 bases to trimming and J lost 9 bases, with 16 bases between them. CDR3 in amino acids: CASSVGAQGLSSPLHF. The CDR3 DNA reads TGTGCCAGCAGCGTAGGGGCCCAGGGACTGAGTTCACCCCTCCACTTT.